A selection of T cell receptor beta chains follows, all from one sample in a study of shared clonotypes between healthy human individuals. Sequencing used immunoSEQ multiplex PCR; TCRdb keeps in-frame clones, though not all of them. This repertoire shows approximately 2,000,000 clones, less than 95% found once; its top ten account for around 0.4%. Sequences were obtained from naive CD4+ T cells from PBMCs. The receptors were gathered from a man younger than 30 in good health. Some clones in this sample may be carry-over from other donors' samples. Each CDR3 is given with its conserved first and last residue. Fields, in order: clone size, D gene, V gene, J gene, CDR3 DNA, CDR3 protein. The D gene is left open where the match is weak. Some rows mark clone size as missing; the rest say once, few, many or name a class of expanded clone.

.	.	TRBV9	TRBJ2-2	TGTGCCAGCAGCGGACCTTATCTAGGGATAGAGACCGGGGAGCTGTTTTTT	CASSGPYLGIETGELFF
.	.	TRBV9	TRBJ2-1	TGTGCCAGCTCCCGCGGGGCTAGCAACAATGAGCAGTTCTTC	CASSRGASNNEQFF
.	TRBD2	TRBV5-1	TRBJ2-5	TGCGCCAGCAGCGGGGGTCGGGTAGCGGGAGGGCTCGGAGAGACCCAGTACTTC	CASSGGRVAGGLGETQYF
once	TRBD2	TRBV9	TRBJ2-1	TGTGCCAGCAGCGTGGGGACTAGCGGGAGGTTCTCCTCACGGAATGAGCAGTTCTTC	CASSVGTSGRFSSRNEQFF
.	.	TRBV7-9	TRBJ2-1	TGTGCCAGCAGCTTAACACAATACGACAATGAGCAGTTCTTC	CASSLTQYDNEQFF
.	.	TRBV28	TRBJ1-1	TGTGCCACAGACCCCCCGGGGGGCGGAACTGAAGCTTTCTTT	CATDPPGGGTEAFF
.	TRBD2	TRBV4-1	TRBJ2-5	TGCGCCAGCAGCCAAGAAGCGGGAAGGTCGAAAGAGACCCAGTACTTC	CASSQEAGRSKETQYF
once	TRBD1	TRBV28	TRBJ2-7	TGTGCCAGCGCCCAAGCTACAGGGGGCATCTACGAGCAGTACTTC	CASAQATGGIYEQYF
.	TRBD2	TRBV28	TRBJ2-3	TGTGCCAGCAGCCCAATAGCGGGAGGAGGAACAGATACGCAGTATTTT	CASSPIAGGGTDTQYF
.	.	TRBV18	TRBJ2-5	TGTGCCAGCTCACCAATCTTAGAGACCCAGTACTTC	CASSPILETQYF
.	TRBD1	TRBV7-3	TRBJ2-7	TGTGCCAGCAGCTTAGACAGGGGGTCCTACGAGCAGTACTTC	CASSLDRGSYEQYF
.	TRBD2	TRBV5-4	TRBJ2-7	TGTGCCAGCAGCAGACTAGCGGGCACCTACGAGCAGTACTTC	CASSRLAGTYEQYF
.	.	TRBV19	TRBJ2-1	TGTGCCAGTAGTATCTTAGAGGCAGGATTATACAATGAGCAGTTCTTC	CASSILEAGLYNEQFF
.	TRBD2	TRBV28	TRBJ2-1	TGTGCCAGCAGTTCACTAGCGCCCAGCTCCTACAATGAGCAGTTCTTC	CASSSLAPSSYNEQFF
once	TRBD2	TRBV9	TRBJ2-1	TGTGCCAGCAGCGCCCAGGTGCTAGCGGGAGTTTTCGGTGAGCAGTTCTTC	CASSAQVLAGVFGEQFF
.	.	TRBV27	TRBJ2-7	TGTGCCAGCGGGGCCGGGGCTGGCGGATGGTACTTC	CASGAGAGGWYF
.	TRBD2	TRBV18	TRBJ2-1	TGTGCCAGCTCCCTCTCCCCGGGACTATGCAATGAGCAGTTCTTC	CASSLSPGLCNEQFF
.	TRBD1	TRBV4-3	TRBJ2-7	TGCGCCAGCAGTCGACAGGGGTATCTTGGGAACTACGAGCAGTACTTC	CASSRQGYLGNYEQYF